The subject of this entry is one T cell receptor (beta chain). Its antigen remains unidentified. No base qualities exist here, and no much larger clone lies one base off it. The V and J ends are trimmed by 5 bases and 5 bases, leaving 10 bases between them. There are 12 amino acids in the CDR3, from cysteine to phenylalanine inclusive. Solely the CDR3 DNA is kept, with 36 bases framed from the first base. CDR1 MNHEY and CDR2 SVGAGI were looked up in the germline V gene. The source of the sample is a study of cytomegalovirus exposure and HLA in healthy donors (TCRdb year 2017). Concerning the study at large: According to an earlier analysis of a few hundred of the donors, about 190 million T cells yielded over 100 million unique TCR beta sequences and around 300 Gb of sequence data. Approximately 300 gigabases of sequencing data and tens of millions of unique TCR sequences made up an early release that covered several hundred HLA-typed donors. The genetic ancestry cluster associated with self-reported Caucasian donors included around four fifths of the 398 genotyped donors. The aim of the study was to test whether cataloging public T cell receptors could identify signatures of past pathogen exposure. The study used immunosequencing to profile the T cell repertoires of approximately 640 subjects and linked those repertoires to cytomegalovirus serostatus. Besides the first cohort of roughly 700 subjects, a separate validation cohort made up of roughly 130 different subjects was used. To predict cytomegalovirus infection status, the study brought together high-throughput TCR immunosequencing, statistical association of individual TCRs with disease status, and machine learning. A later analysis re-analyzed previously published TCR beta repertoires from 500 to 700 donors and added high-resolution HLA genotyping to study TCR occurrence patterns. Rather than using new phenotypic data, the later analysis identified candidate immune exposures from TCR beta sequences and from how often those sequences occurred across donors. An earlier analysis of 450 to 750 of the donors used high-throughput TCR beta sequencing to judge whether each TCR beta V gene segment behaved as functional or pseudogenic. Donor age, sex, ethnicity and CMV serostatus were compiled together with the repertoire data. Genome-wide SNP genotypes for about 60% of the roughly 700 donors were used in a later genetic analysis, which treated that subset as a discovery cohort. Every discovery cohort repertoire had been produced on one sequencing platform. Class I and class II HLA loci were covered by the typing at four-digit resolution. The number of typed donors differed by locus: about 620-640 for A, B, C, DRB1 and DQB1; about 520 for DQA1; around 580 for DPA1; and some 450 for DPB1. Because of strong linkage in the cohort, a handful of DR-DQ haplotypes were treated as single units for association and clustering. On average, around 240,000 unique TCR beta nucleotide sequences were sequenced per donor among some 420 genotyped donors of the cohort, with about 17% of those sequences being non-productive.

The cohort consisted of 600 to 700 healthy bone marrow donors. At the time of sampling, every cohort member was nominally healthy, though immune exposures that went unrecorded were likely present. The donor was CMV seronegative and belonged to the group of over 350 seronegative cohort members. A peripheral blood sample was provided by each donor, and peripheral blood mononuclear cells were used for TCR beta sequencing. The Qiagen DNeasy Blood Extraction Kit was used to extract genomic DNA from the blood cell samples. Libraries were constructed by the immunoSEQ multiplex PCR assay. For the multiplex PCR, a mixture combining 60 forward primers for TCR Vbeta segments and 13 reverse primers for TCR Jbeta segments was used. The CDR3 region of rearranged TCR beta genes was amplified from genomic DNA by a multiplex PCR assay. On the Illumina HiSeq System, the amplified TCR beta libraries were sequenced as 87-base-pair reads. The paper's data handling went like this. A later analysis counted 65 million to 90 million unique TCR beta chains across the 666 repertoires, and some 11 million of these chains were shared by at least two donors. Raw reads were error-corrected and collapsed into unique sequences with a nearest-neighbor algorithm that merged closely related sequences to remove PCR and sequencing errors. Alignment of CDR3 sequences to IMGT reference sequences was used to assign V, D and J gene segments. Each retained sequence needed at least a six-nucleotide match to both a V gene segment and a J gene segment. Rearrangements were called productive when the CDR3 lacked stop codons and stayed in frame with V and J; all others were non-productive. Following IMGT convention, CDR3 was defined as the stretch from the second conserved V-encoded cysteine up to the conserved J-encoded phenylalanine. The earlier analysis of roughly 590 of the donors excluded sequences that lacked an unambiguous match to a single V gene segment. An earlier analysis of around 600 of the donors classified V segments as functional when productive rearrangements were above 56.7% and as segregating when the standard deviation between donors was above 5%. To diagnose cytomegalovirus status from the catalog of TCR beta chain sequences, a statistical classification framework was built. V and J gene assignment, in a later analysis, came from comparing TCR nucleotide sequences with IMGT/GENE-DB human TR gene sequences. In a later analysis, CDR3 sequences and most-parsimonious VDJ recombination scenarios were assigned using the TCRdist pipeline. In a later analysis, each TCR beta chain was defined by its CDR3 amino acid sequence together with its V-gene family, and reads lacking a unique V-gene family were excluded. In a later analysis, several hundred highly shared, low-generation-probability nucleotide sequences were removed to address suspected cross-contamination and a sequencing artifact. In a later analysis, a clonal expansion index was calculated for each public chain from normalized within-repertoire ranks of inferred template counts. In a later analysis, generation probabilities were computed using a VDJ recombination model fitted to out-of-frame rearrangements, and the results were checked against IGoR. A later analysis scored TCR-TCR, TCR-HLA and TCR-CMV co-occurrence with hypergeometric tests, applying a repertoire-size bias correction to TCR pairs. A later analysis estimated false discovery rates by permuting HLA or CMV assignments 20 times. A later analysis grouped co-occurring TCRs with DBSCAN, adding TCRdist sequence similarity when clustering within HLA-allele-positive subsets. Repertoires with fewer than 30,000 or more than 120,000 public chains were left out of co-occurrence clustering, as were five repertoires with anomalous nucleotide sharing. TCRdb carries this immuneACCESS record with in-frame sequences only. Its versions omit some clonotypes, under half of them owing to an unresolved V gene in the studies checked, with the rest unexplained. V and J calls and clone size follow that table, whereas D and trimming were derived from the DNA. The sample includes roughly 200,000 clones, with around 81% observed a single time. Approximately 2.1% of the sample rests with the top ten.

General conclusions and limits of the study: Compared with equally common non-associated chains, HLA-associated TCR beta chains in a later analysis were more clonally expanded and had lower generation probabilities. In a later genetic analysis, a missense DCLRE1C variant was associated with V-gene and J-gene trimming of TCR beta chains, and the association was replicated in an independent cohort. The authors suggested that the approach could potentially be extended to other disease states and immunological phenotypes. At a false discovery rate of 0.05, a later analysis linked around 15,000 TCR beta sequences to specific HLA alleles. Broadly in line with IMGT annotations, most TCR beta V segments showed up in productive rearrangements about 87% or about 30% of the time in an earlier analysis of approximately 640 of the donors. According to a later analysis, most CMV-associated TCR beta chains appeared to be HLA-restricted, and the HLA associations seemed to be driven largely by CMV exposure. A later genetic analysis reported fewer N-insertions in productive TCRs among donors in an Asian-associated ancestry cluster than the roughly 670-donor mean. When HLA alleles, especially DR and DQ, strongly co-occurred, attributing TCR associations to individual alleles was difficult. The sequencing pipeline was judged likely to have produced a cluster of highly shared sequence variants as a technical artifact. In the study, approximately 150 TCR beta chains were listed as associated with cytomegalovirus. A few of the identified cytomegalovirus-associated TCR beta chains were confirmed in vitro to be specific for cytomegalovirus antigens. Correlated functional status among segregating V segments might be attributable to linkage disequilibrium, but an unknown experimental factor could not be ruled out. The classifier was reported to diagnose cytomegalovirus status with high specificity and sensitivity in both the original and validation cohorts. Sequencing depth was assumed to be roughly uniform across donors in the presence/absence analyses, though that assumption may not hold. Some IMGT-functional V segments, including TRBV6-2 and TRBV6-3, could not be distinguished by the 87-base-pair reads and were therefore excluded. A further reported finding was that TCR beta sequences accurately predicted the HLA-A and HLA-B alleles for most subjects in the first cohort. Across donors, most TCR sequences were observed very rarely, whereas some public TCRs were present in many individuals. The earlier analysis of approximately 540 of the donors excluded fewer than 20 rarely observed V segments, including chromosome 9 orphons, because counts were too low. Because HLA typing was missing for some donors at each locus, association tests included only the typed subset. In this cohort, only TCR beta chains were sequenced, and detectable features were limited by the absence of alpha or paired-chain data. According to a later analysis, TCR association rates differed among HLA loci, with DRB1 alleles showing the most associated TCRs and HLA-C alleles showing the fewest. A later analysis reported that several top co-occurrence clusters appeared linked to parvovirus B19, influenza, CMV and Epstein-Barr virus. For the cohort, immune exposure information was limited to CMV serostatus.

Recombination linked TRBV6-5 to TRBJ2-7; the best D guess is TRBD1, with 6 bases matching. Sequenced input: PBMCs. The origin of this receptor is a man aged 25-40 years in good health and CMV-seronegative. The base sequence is TGTGCCAGCAGTACAGGGTCCCACGAGCAGTACTTC. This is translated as CASSTGSHEQYF.